Listed below are T cell receptor beta chains from one sample, sequenced in a study of T cell responses to AZD1222 COVID-19 vaccine. Sequenced by immunoSEQ multiplex PCR; TCRdb stores in-frame clones only, minus some. The data show around 99,000 clones, about 89% seen once. The specimen was peripheral blood, collected 28 days after the second AZD1222 dose. The receptors were sampled from an adult who received the AZD1222 COVID-19 vaccine. CDR3s include the opening cysteine and the closing phenylalanine or tryptophan. A D gene is named only where the DNA matches it firmly. Size is omitted from some rows. Given values are once, few, many or a class for expanded clones.

CDR3 length	V gene	J gene	clone size	D gene	CDR3 protein	CDR3 DNA
17	TRBV6-2/TRBV6-3	TRBJ2-6	once	TRBD2	CASSRGRESSGANVLTF	TGTGCCAGCAGCCGAGGGAGGGAAAGCTCTGGGGCCAACGTCCTGACTTTC
17	TRBV19	TRBJ1-1	.	TRBD1	CASTSIGTGITGTEAFF	TGTGCCAGTACCTCAATCGGGACAGGGATCACCGGGACTGAAGCTTTCTTT
14	TRBV19	TRBJ2-7	.	TRBD2	CASKSGNDPYEQYF	TGTGCCAGTAAGAGCGGGAACGACCCCTACGAGCAGTACTTC
16	TRBV6-2/TRBV6-3	TRBJ1-2	once	TRBD1	CASSHRGQGTNYGYTF	TGTGCCAGCAGCCACAGGGGGCAAGGGACTAACTATGGCTACACCTTC
15	TRBV5-1	TRBJ2-7	few	.	CASSLTGSPSYEQYF	TGCGCCAGCAGCTTGACGGGGTCCCCTTCCTACGAGCAGTACTTC
15	TRBV11-1	TRBJ2-3	.	.	CASSLAHLPPDTQYF	TGTGCCAGCAGCTTAGCGCACCTACCGCCGGATACGCAGTATTTT
15	TRBV7-9	TRBJ1-1	few	TRBD1	CASSRVQGGHTEAFF	TGTGCCAGCAGCAGGGTACAGGGGGGGCACACTGAAGCTTTCTTT
15	TRBV19	TRBJ2-7	medium-sized	TRBD1	CASSMSGTGPVEQYF	TGTGCCAGTAGTATGTCCGGGACAGGCCCCGTGGAGCAGTACTTC
12	TRBV11-2	TRBJ1-2	.	TRBD1	CASSRQGPRYTF	TGTGCCAGCAGCCGACAGGGGCCCAGATACACCTTC
17	TRBV18	TRBJ1-2	.	.	CASSPPGPLSAHYGYTF	TGTGCCAGCTCACCTCCTGGACCCTTGAGCGCCCACTATGGCTACACCTTC
15	TRBV21-1	TRBJ1-1	.	.	CASSSPGQPDTEAFF	TGTGCCAGCAGCTCTCCGGGACAGCCAGACACTGAAGCTTTCTTT
16	TRBV4-1	TRBJ2-2	.	TRBD2	CASSQGPGLVIGELFF	TGCGCCAGCAGCCAAGGTCCGGGACTAGTTATAGGGGAGCTGTTTTTT
14	TRBV2	TRBJ2-7	once	TRBD1	CASKRTGGNYEQYF	TGTGCCAGCAAAAGGACAGGGGGCAACTACGAGCAGTACTTC
17	TRBV4-2	TRBJ2-2	.	.	CASSPNGAGSGTGELFF	TGTGCCAGCAGCCCGAACGGGGCGGGTTCGGGCACCGGGGAGCTGTTTTTT
18	TRBV28	TRBJ1-5	.	TRBD1	CASSLFPTGQGSNQPQHF	TGTGCCAGCAGTTTATTCCCTACGGGACAGGGGAGCAATCAGCCCCAGCATTTT
15	TRBV19	TRBJ2-7	.	TRBD1	CASSLRDRPPYEQYF	TGTGCCAGTAGTCTACGGGACAGGCCCCCCTACGAGCAGTACTTC
16	TRBV27	TRBJ2-2	.	TRBD2	CASSLGTSENTGELFF	TGTGCCAGCAGTTTAGGGACTAGCGAGAACACCGGGGAGCTGTTTTTT
11	TRBV27	TRBJ2-1	.	TRBD2	CASSGGFRQFF	TGTGCCAGCAGCGGGGGGTTCAGGCAGTTCTTC
15	TRBV5-5	TRBJ2-1	.	TRBD2	CASSLGGTSGNEQFF	TGTGCCAGCAGCTTGGGTGGGACTAGCGGCAATGAGCAGTTCTTC
19	TRBV19	TRBJ2-1	.	TRBD2	CASSILTRGGPSSYNEQFF	TGTGCCAGTAGTATTCTAACCCGCGGGGGACCCTCATCCTACAATGAGCAGTTCTTC
15	TRBV6-6	TRBJ2-7	.	.	CASSSPADISYEQYF	TGTGCCAGCAGTTCCCCCGCGGATATCTCCTACGAGCAGTACTTC
16	TRBV5-1	TRBJ2-3	few	.	CASSLFTQLSTDTQYF	TGCGCCAGCAGCTTGTTCACACAACTTAGCACAGATACGCAGTATTTT
15	TRBV19	TRBJ1-1	.	.	CASSIGGALNTEAFF	TGTGCCAGTAGTATAGGAGGGGCCCTGAACACTGAAGCTTTCTTT
13	TRBV25-1	TRBJ2-5	.	.	CASSEARTETQYF	TGTGCCAGCAGTGAGGCTCGCACGGAGACCCAGTACTTC
14	TRBV7-2	TRBJ1-2	.	.	CASSLGLGPYGYTF	TGTGCCAGCAGCTTAGGTCTGGGACCCTATGGCTACACCTTC
15	TRBV6-1	TRBJ2-7	few	.	CASSEVVSPRYEQYF	TGTGCCAGCAGTGAGGTGGTTTCGCCTCGGTACGAGCAGTACTTC
15	TRBV11-3	TRBJ2-3	few	TRBD1	CASSKRQGSTDTQYF	TGTGCCAGCAGCAAACGACAGGGTAGCACAGATACGCAGTATTTT
14	TRBV19	TRBJ2-1	.	.	CASSATTRGTEQFF	TGTGCCAGTAGTGCGACAACGCGGGGAACTGAGCAGTTCTTC
14	TRBV5-4	TRBJ2-3	.	.	CASSPGPGTDTQYF	TGTGCCAGCAGCCCTGGCCCGGGCACAGATACGCAGTATTTT
13	TRBV12-3/TRBV12-4	TRBJ1-4	.	TRBD1	CASRTGEEEKLFF	TGTGCCAGCAGGACAGGGGAAGAAGAAAAACTGTTTTTT
16	TRBV5-1	TRBJ2-7	.	TRBD1	CASSFNVGQGAYEQYF	TGCGCCAGCAGCTTCAATGTAGGACAGGGGGCCTACGAGCAGTACTTC
14	TRBV6-5	TRBJ2-7	few	.	CASCCKDTTYEQYF	TGTGCCAGCTGCTGTAAAGACACGACCTACGAGCAGTACTTC
14	TRBV19	TRBJ1-3	.	TRBD1	CASWDRSSGNTIYF	TGTGCCAGTTGGGACAGGAGCTCTGGAAACACCATATATTTT
10	TRBV27	TRBJ2-3	.	.	CASYLDTQYF	TGTGCCAGCTATCTAGATACGCAGTATTTT
12	TRBV19	TRBJ1-4	.	.	CASSTPVRKLFF	TGTGCCAGTAGTACCCCGGTTCGAAAACTGTTTTTT
11	TRBV12-3/TRBV12-4	TRBJ2-2	.	.	CASKGAGELFF	TGTGCCAGCAAGGGTGCCGGGGAGCTGTTTTTT
12	TRBV6-6	TRBJ2-5	.	.	CASSATTETQYF	TGTGCCAGCAGTGCTACTACGGAGACCCAGTACTTC
14	TRBV4-1	TRBJ2-1	.	.	CASSHPTGNNEQFF	TGCGCCAGCAGCCATCCAACAGGGAACAATGAGCAGTTCTTC
13	TRBV4-3	TRBJ1-5	once	.	CASSQALNQPQHF	TGCGCCAGCAGCCAAGCCCTCAATCAGCCCCAGCATTTT
11	TRBV12-3/TRBV12-4	TRBJ2-7	.	.	CASGDRREQYF	TGTGCCAGCGGGGATAGGCGCGAGCAGTACTTC
14	TRBV25-1	TRBJ2-7	.	.	CASIDSELSYEQYF	TGTGCCAGCATAGACAGCGAATTATCTTACGAGCAGTACTTC